These 23 T cell receptor beta chains originate from one sample sequenced in a study of T cell responses to AZD1222 COVID-19 vaccine. The table came from immunoSEQ multiplex PCR; TCRdb's copy has only in-frame clones and leaves some out. The sample has about 140,000 clones; around 89% are singletons. Material: peripheral blood, obtained 28 days after the second AZD1222 dose. Every receptor here comes from an adult who received the AZD1222 COVID-19 vaccine.

This rearrangement joins TRBV4-3 to TRBJ1-2, with TRBD1 matching over 7 bases. The CDR3 loop spans 18 amino acids. Germline-derived CDR1 and CDR2 are LGHNA and YSLEER. Trimming at V came to 0 bases and at J to 5 bases, leaving 15 bases not matched to a gene. This CDR3 reads CASSQERYRGHPRYGYTF. DNA of the CDR3: TGCGCCAGCAGCCAAGAAAGGTACAGGGGCCACCCTCGTTATGGCTACACCTTC.

V is TRBV2 and J is TRBJ1-3; a possible D gene is TRBD1 (5 bases). Looked up from germline, CDR1 is SNHLY and CDR2 is FYNNEI. Between the trimmed V and J ends, which lost 5 bases and 4 bases, there was a span of 12 bases. The CDR3 loop spans 14 amino acids. CDR3 DNA: TGTGCCAGCAGTTACTCAGGGACGGGAAACACCATATATTTT. Its translation is CASSYSGTGNTIYF.

The rearrangement uses TRBV2 and TRBJ2-5; 9 bases are shared with TRBD1. CDR1 and CDR2 (germline): SNHLY, FYNNEI. There are 15 residues in the CDR3. With 8 bases clipped from V and 4 bases from J, the junction kept 11 bases outside the gene matches. The CDR3 loop reads CASQENTGGRETQYF. CDR3 nucleotides: TGTGCCAGCCAGGAGAATACAGGGGGCAGAGAGACCCAGTACTTC.

The chain couples TRBV6-2 or TRBV6-3 to TRBJ2-5; D is unclear. From germline, CDR1 is MNHEY and CDR2 SVGEGT. The CDR3 loop spans 11 amino acids. The V and J ends lost 5 bases and 5 bases respectively, with 6 bases between them. DNA of the CDR3: TGTGCCAGCAGTCCGAGGGAGACCCAGTACTTC. Residues: CASSPRETQYF.

The chain couples TRBV27 to TRBJ1-1; D not certain. CDR1 MNHEY and CDR2 SMNVEV come from the germline V gene (reference sequence). V was clipped by 8 bases and J by 1 base, with 8 bases between them. The CDR3 loop spans 12 amino acids. The CDR3 region has the DNA TGTGCCAGCGGCCGATGGAACACTGAAGCTTTCTTT. The encoded protein is CASGRWNTEAFF.

V usage is TRBV28 and J usage is TRBJ2-1; D is possibly TRBD1 (5 bases). Per germline, CDR1 MDHEN and CDR2 SYDVKM. Trimming left V 4 bases short and J 6 bases short, with 7 bases between. The CDR3 loop spans 12 amino acids. Here the CDR3 DNA reads TGTGCCAGCAGTTCCAGGGTCAATGAGCAGTTCTTC. It encodes CASSSRVNEQFF.

J is TRBJ1-1 and V is TRBV11-3; D is perhaps TRBD1 (5 bases). The V gene lost 2 bases and the J gene lost 3 bases, with 10 bases spanning the gap. From germline, CDR1 is SGHNT and CDR2 YENEEA. The CDR3 length is 14 residues. CDR3 nucleotides: TGTGCCAGCAGCTTACAGGGTGGAGACACTGAAGCTTTCTTT. Translated, it gives CASSLQGGDTEAFF.

The rearrangement uses TRBV21-1 and TRBJ2-2; no check of the table's D call, TRBD1, against the DNA was made. TRBV21-1 is classified as a pseudogene. The CDR3 covers 16 residues. CDR3 amino acids: CASSKRNRGGDRGAVF. In DNA, the CDR3 is TGTGCCAGCAGCAAAAGAAACAGGGGCGGGGACCGGGGAGCTGTTTTT.

This chain joins TRBV15 and TRBJ2-3; D gene unclear. V dropped 2 bases and J dropped 0 bases, with 9 bases sitting between them. CDR1 is LNHNV and CDR2 is YYDKDF in the germline V gene (reference sequence). The CDR3 is made up of 15 amino acids. The CDR3 region is CATSRRTVSTDTQYF. DNA for the CDR3: TGTGCCACCAGCAGAAGGACGGTTAGCACAGATACGCAGTATTTT.

The chain's CDR3 is CASSMGGNRHEKLFF. In DNA form, the CDR3 reads TGTGCCAGTAGTATGGGGGGAAACCGGCATGAAAAACTGTTTTTT. The chain links TRBV19 to TRBJ1-4; D is perhaps TRBD1 (5 bases). Germline CDR1 is LNHDA and CDR2 is SQIVND (reference sequence). The V end lost 3 bases, the J end lost 6 bases, and 14 bases lay between the germline ends. The CDR3 covers 15 residues.

The rearrangement links TRBV19 to TRBJ1-5; TRBD1 might be the D (5 bases). The CDR3 consists of 13 residues. Germline V lookup: CDR1 LNHDA, CDR2 SQIVND (reference sequence). Between the trimmed V and J ends, which lost 11 bases and 4 bases, there was a span of 15 bases. The chain's CDR3 is CAATRGWNQPQHF. CDR3 sequence (DNA): TGTGCCGCTACCCGGGGGTGGAATCAGCCCCAGCATTTT.

This chain links TRBV9 with TRBJ1-2, with 8 bases matching TRBD1. The germline gives CDR1 SGDLS, CDR2 YYNGEE. This CDR3 is 12 amino acids long. With V trimmed by 5 bases and J by 6 bases, 3 bases remained unmatched. The CDR3 DNA follows: TGTGCCAGCAGGAGACAGGGGCATGGCTACACCTTC. Protein: CASRRQGHGYTF.

This chain links TRBV19 with TRBJ2-5, with D tentatively TRBD2 (5 bases). This CDR3 comprises 14 residues. The V and J ends lost 1 base and 9 bases respectively, with 15 bases between them. Germline V gives CDR1 LNHDA, CDR2 SQIVND (reference sequence). The CDR3 sequence is CASSIGVGEDAQYF. DNA for the CDR3: TGTGCCAGTAGTATAGGGGTCGGGGAAGACGCCCAGTACTTC.

The rearrangement uses TRBV29-1 and TRBJ2-7; a possible D gene is TRBD1 (6 bases). CDR3 size: 14 residues. Germline V gives CDR1 SQVTM, CDR2 ANQGSEA. Trimming cost V 3 bases and J 1 base, with 13 bases left between them. Here the CDR3 DNA reads TGCAGCGTTGAGCACCAGGGGCTGTCCTACGAGCAGTACTTC. This encodes CSVEHQGLSYEQYF.

The chain is built from TRBV5-6 and TRBJ1-5; D not resolved. V was clipped by 0 bases and J by 0 bases, with 10 bases between them. Germline CDR1 reads SGHDT; CDR2 reads YYEEEE. This CDR3 comprises 16 residues. CDR3 DNA sequence: TGTGCCAGCAGCTTGGGTTCAAAAATTAGCAATCAGCCCCAGCATTTT. Its translation is CASSLGSKISNQPQHF.

This clone was counted a single time. The chain couples TRBV19 to TRBJ1-1; D is unclear. CDR3 size: 15 residues. Germline V lookup: CDR1 LNHDA, CDR2 SQIVND (reference sequence). V gave up 5 bases and J gave up 4 bases, with 17 bases separating them. CDR3 protein: CASSPPFLDGTEAFF. The DNA of the CDR3 is TGTGCCAGTAGTCCCCCCTTTCTCGACGGCACTGAAGCTTTCTTT.

This clone appeared a few times. The V gene is TRBV2, the J gene TRBJ2-7, with D possibly matching TRBD2 (5 bases). The CDR3 spans 14 residues. CDR1 and CDR2 from the germline V gene are SNHLY and FYNNEI. The V and J ends lost 10 bases and 8 bases respectively, with 24 bases between them. CDR3 in DNA: TGTGCCATCCATGAGGTGGGAGTGGTCCTTAAGCAGTACTTC. Its translation: CAIHEVGVVLKQYF.

This rearrangement joins TRBV6-1 to TRBJ2-7; D possibly corresponds to TRBD2 (5 bases). Per germline, CDR1 MNHNS and CDR2 SASEGT. The CDR3 consists of 14 residues. Trimming pared 0 bases from V and 8 bases from J, leaving 14 bases between. The CDR3 region has the DNA TGTGCCAGCAGTGAAGCGGGATCGGGGTTGAAGCAGTACTTC. This gives the protein CASSEAGSGLKQYF.

This sequence joins TRBV29-1 and TRBJ2-5; D uncertain. The V and J ends lost 1 base and 4 bases respectively, with 13 bases between them. CDR3 size: 14 residues. Germline CDR1 is SQVTM and CDR2 is ANQGSEA. The CDR3 DNA reads as TGCAGCGTTGAAGTGGCGGCCCCGGGAGAGACCCAGTACTTC. Protein sequence: CSVEVAAPGETQYF.

The rearrangement uses TRBV3-1 (or the pseudogene TRBV3-2) and TRBJ2-3, with D unresolved. Germline assignment: CDR1 LGHDT and CDR2 YNNKEL (reference sequence). Trimming removed 3 bases at V and 1 base at J, with 14 bases between. CDR3 length: 16 amino acids. DNA of the CDR3: TGTGCCAGCAGCCAGTCGGGCAGGAAGCGCACAGATACGCAGTATTTT. Amino acids: CASSQSGRKRTDTQYF.

The chain couples TRBV7-9 to TRBJ2-7, with D unresolved. Per germline, CDR1 SEHNR and CDR2 FQNEAQ (reference sequence). The CDR3 totals 13 residues. Trimming removed 1 base from V and 3 bases from J, with 7 bases in between. The CDR3 DNA sequence: TGTGCCAGCAGCTTAGTGGGTTACTACGAGCAGTACTTC. This codes for CASSLVGYYEQYF.

The V and J genes are TRBV30 and TRBJ1-2, with D perhaps TRBD1 (5 bases). Germline assignment: CDR1 GTSNPN and CDR2 SVGIG (reference sequence). Trimming cost V 3 bases and J 8 bases, with 10 bases left between them. The CDR3 has 11 residues. The DNA for the CDR3 is TGTGCCTGGAGGGAGGGGAAAGGCTACACCTTC. It yields the protein CAWREGKGYTF.

The chain carries TRBV5-1 and TRBJ2-3; D gene ambiguous. Trimming stripped 1 base from V and 2 bases from J, with 11 bases between. CDR1 and CDR2 (germline): SGHRS, YFSETQ. The CDR3 has 15 residues. CDR3 sequence (DNA): TGCGCCAGCAGCTTGTCCAATATCCTCACAGATACGCAGTATTTT. It specifies CASSLSNILTDTQYF.